This is a list of T cell receptor beta chains from one sample in a study of blood T cell repertoires in COVID-19. Assay used: immunoSEQ multiplex PCR; TCRdb lists only in-frame clones, some missing. The profile shows 200,000 to 300,000 clones, more than 80% of them singletons. Sample: peripheral blood. The receptors were gathered from a woman between 35 and 50 years old with acute or convalescent COVID-19. Each CDR3 is given with its conserved first and last residue. A D gene is named only where the DNA matches it firmly. Clone size appears in some rows only: once, few, many, or a class for an expanded clone.

d_call: .
clone_size: .
j_call: TRBJ1-4
v_call: TRBV2
cdr3_aa: CASTRTGLSNEKLFF
cdr3_nt: TGTGCCAGCACCAGAACAGGGTTGTCTAATGAAAAACTGTTTTTT

d_call: .
clone_size: .
j_call: TRBJ1-1
v_call: TRBV5-1
cdr3_aa: CASRGQGGPEAFF
cdr3_nt: TGCGCCAGCAGAGGCCAGGGAGGCCCTGAAGCTTTCTTT

d_call: .
clone_size: .
j_call: TRBJ1-2
v_call: TRBV30
cdr3_aa: CAWTPGGMDYGYTF
cdr3_nt: TGTGCCTGGACCCCGGGAGGGATGGACTATGGCTACACCTTC

d_call: .
clone_size: .
j_call: TRBJ1-5
v_call: TRBV18
cdr3_aa: CASSPTGNQPQHF
cdr3_nt: TGTGCCAGCTCACCAACGGGGAATCAGCCCCAGCATTTT

d_call: TRBD1
clone_size: few
j_call: TRBJ1-2
v_call: TRBV24-1
cdr3_aa: CATSDPRAGGQGYTF
cdr3_nt: TGTGCCACCAGTGATCCTCGGGCAGGGGGCCAGGGCTACACCTTC

d_call: TRBD2
clone_size: .
j_call: TRBJ2-1
v_call: TRBV20-1
cdr3_aa: CSASALAGVPGNEQFF
cdr3_nt: TGCAGTGCTAGTGCGTTAGCGGGGGTACCGGGCAATGAGCAGTTCTTC

d_call: .
clone_size: .
j_call: TRBJ1-4
v_call: TRBV29-1
cdr3_aa: CSVVRGWGTNEKLFF
cdr3_nt: TGCAGCGTTGTAAGGGGGTGGGGGACTAATGAAAAACTGTTTTTT

d_call: .
clone_size: .
j_call: TRBJ1-3
v_call: TRBV4-1
cdr3_aa: CASSQDVGRNSGNTIYF
cdr3_nt: TGCGCCAGCAGCCAAGATGTGGGGAGAAACTCTGGAAACACCATATATTTT

d_call: .
clone_size: .
j_call: TRBJ1-2
v_call: TRBV12-3/TRBV12-4
cdr3_aa: CASSLGRGYGYTF
cdr3_nt: TGTGCCAGCAGTTTAGGCAGGGGATATGGCTACACCTTC

d_call: .
clone_size: .
j_call: TRBJ1-6
v_call: TRBV9
cdr3_aa: CASSVGAGSPLHF
cdr3_nt: TGTGCCAGCAGCGTAGGAGCCGGGTCACCCCTCCACTTT

d_call: TRBD1
clone_size: once
j_call: TRBJ1-2
v_call: TRBV5-1
cdr3_aa: CASSGQGGNYGYTF
cdr3_nt: TGCGCCAGCAGCGGACAGGGGGGTAACTATGGCTACACCTTC

d_call: TRBD1
clone_size: .
j_call: TRBJ1-2
v_call: TRBV7-9
cdr3_aa: CASSSTGGGYTF
cdr3_nt: TGTGCCAGCAGCTCGACAGGGGGAGGCTACACCTTC

d_call: .
clone_size: .
j_call: TRBJ1-5
v_call: TRBV19
cdr3_aa: CASSMWGESNQPQHF
cdr3_nt: TGTGCCAGTAGTATGTGGGGGGAGAGCAATCAGCCCCAGCATTTT

d_call: .
clone_size: .
j_call: TRBJ1-4
v_call: TRBV16
cdr3_aa: CASSQRGEKLFF
cdr3_nt: TGTGCCAGCAGCCAACGAGGGGAAAAACTGTTTTTT

d_call: TRBD2
clone_size: .
j_call: TRBJ2-5
v_call: TRBV11-2
cdr3_aa: CASSQNSGGEETQYF
cdr3_nt: TGTGCCAGCAGCCAAAACAGCGGGGGGGAAGAGACCCAGTACTTC

d_call: .
clone_size: .
j_call: TRBJ1-1
v_call: TRBV5-5
cdr3_aa: CASSLSNRRTEAFF
cdr3_nt: TGTGCCAGCAGCTTATCCAACCGGAGGACTGAAGCTTTCTTT

d_call: .
clone_size: .
j_call: TRBJ1-5
v_call: TRBV5-1
cdr3_aa: CASSLVPLRLAGDQPQHF
cdr3_nt: TGCGCCAGCAGCTTGGTACCCCTCAGGTTGGCAGGGGATCAGCCCCAGCATTTT

d_call: .
clone_size: .
j_call: TRBJ2-2
v_call: TRBV19
cdr3_aa: CASTPGTHTGELFF
cdr3_nt: TGTGCCAGTACTCCCGGGACTCACACCGGGGAGCTGTTTTTT

d_call: TRBD1
clone_size: few
j_call: TRBJ1-2
v_call: TRBV28
cdr3_aa: CASTDRVGGYTF
cdr3_nt: TGTGCCAGCACCGACAGGGTGGGTGGCTACACCTTC

d_call: TRBD2
clone_size: .
j_call: TRBJ2-3
v_call: TRBV24-1
cdr3_aa: CATSGLAGSSTDTQYF
cdr3_nt: TGTGCCACCAGTGGGCTAGCGGGGAGTAGCACAGATACGCAGTATTTT

d_call: TRBD1
clone_size: .
j_call: TRBJ1-3
v_call: TRBV24-1
cdr3_aa: CATSEGPGGTIYF
cdr3_nt: TGTGCCACCAGTGAGGGGCCAGGGGGCACCATATATTTT

d_call: .
clone_size: .
j_call: TRBJ1-1
v_call: TRBV7-2
cdr3_aa: CASSSLRVNTEAFF
cdr3_nt: TGTGCCAGCAGCTCCCTCAGGGTCAACACTGAAGCTTTCTTT

d_call: TRBD2
clone_size: .
j_call: TRBJ2-3
v_call: TRBV3-1/TRBV3-2
cdr3_aa: CASSLTSGGGQSTDTQYF
cdr3_nt: TGTGCCAGCAGCCTCACTAGCGGGGGGGGCCAAAGCACAGATACGCAGTATTTT

d_call: TRBD1
clone_size: .
j_call: TRBJ1-2
v_call: TRBV30
cdr3_aa: CAWSARPGQGLGYTF
cdr3_nt: TGTGCCTGGAGTGCCCGACCGGGACAGGGGTTAGGCTACACCTTC

d_call: .
clone_size: .
j_call: TRBJ2-1
v_call: TRBV11-2
cdr3_aa: CASSPVWTTNEQFF
cdr3_nt: TGTGCCAGCAGCCCCGTTTGGACTACCAATGAGCAGTTCTTC

d_call: .
clone_size: once
j_call: TRBJ1-6
v_call: TRBV4-1
cdr3_aa: CASSRQPSGLDNSPLHF
cdr3_nt: TGCGCCAGCAGCCGGCAACCTTCGGGACTAGATAATTCACCCCTCCACTTT

d_call: .
clone_size: .
j_call: TRBJ1-2
v_call: TRBV5-4
cdr3_aa: CASSRVGGFYGYTF
cdr3_nt: TGTGCCAGCAGCCGAGTTGGGGGGTTCTATGGCTACACCTTC

d_call: .
clone_size: .
j_call: TRBJ1-4
v_call: TRBV18
cdr3_aa: CASSLGATNEKLFF
cdr3_nt: TGTGCCAGCTCTCTAGGCGCAACTAATGAAAAACTGTTTTTT

d_call: .
clone_size: .
j_call: TRBJ1-5
v_call: TRBV4-1
cdr3_aa: CASSQLPPELNQPQHF
cdr3_nt: TGCGCCAGCAGCCAACTGCCCCCCGAGCTTAATCAGCCCCAGCATTTT

d_call: TRBD2
clone_size: .
j_call: TRBJ2-2
v_call: TRBV9
cdr3_aa: CASSVGGLVKGGELFF
cdr3_nt: TGTGCCAGCAGCGTAGGGGGACTAGTCAAAGGCGGGGAGCTGTTTTTT

d_call: TRBD1
clone_size: .
j_call: TRBJ1-4
v_call: TRBV7-9
cdr3_aa: CASSRDRTNEKLFF
cdr3_nt: TGTGCCAGCAGCCGGGACAGAACTAATGAAAAACTGTTTTTT

d_call: TRBD1
clone_size: few
j_call: TRBJ1-3
v_call: TRBV10-1
cdr3_aa: CASLPGQGANMERNTIYF
cdr3_nt: TGCGCCAGCTTACCGGGACAGGGGGCGAATATGGAGAGAAACACCATATATTTT

d_call: .
clone_size: .
j_call: TRBJ1-2
v_call: TRBV2
cdr3_aa: CASSLGTTGNYGYTF
cdr3_nt: TGTGCCAGCAGTTTGGGGACAACGGGGAACTATGGCTACACCTTC

d_call: .
clone_size: few
j_call: TRBJ1-1
v_call: TRBV10-1
cdr3_aa: CASSEGPGGAEAFF
cdr3_nt: TGCGCCAGCAGTGAGGGACCCGGAGGAGCTGAAGCTTTCTTT

d_call: TRBD2
clone_size: .
j_call: TRBJ2-1
v_call: TRBV7-8
cdr3_aa: CASSGGTSGGARYNEQFF
cdr3_nt: TGTGCCAGCAGCGGTGGGACTAGCGGGGGGGCTAGGTACAATGAGCAGTTCTTC